This TCR beta chain was captured in a study of neurological immune-mediated disorders. Study-wide results and limits: Phylogenetic grouping put 18 of 34 multiple sclerosis patients' repertoires into one related-CDR3 cluster, a possible signature. Expanded clones shared no CDR3 amino acid sequences across subjects, suggesting private repertoires in all groups.

This clonotype was seen repeatedly, ten times or more. Its antigen is not known. CDR3 length equals 20 residues. The junction had 14 bases not matched to a gene; V was cut back by 5 bases and J by 0 bases. Germline V gene sequence: CDR1 DFQATT, CDR2 SNEGSKA (reference sequence). 5'RACE with 10-nucleotide random UMIs generated the cDNA. TCRdb ran MiXCR on the 5' RACE reads and lists one entry per CDR3 protein. The data show tens of thousands of distinct CDR3 sequences, nearly 3.5% seen once. The chain recombines TRBV20-1 with TRBJ2-1; 15 positions agree with TRBD2. This receptor was obtained from a man aged 40-49 years with multiple sclerosis. Sequenced sample: PBMCs. CDR3 loop: CSAPRILGLAGGRSYNEQFF. CDR3 DNA sequence: TGCAGTGCTCCCCGAATATTGGGACTAGCGGGGGGTCGCTCCTACAATGAGCAGTTCTTC.